These T cell receptor beta chains were read from a single sample in a study of blood T cell repertoires in COVID-19. Data came from immunoSEQ multiplex PCR; TCRdb stores just in-frame clones and leaves some out. The table records about 100,000 clones, 85% to 90% of them present only once. Sequenced: peripheral blood. Every receptor here comes from a human donor in a cohort sampled during active COVID-19. CDR3s include the opening cysteine and the closing phenylalanine or tryptophan. D genes are given only for firm matches. Not every row has a clone size; where given, it reads once, few, many or a size class.

CDR3nt: TGTGCCAGCACCGGCTTGGGACAGGGGGCTCGCGAGCAGTACTTC; CDR3aa: CASTGLGQGAREQYF; d_gene: TRBD1; abundance: NA; j_gene: TRBJ2-7; v_gene: TRBV7-9
CDR3nt: TGTGCCAGCAGGCCGGACAGTGGAGGAACTAATGAAAAACTGTTTTTT; CDR3aa: CASRPDSGGTNEKLFF; d_gene: NA; abundance: NA; j_gene: TRBJ1-4; v_gene: TRBV5-5
CDR3nt: TGTGCCAGCAGCGTAGCTTACGGCGGGAGGGCCGTAGAGACCCAGTACTTC; CDR3aa: CASSVAYGGRAVETQYF; d_gene: TRBD2; abundance: NA; j_gene: TRBJ2-5; v_gene: TRBV9
CDR3nt: TGCGCCAGCAGCTTGGCAGGGTCTATTAACTATGGCTACACCTTC; CDR3aa: CASSLAGSINYGYTF; d_gene: NA; abundance: NA; j_gene: TRBJ1-2; v_gene: TRBV5-1
CDR3nt: TGTGCCAGCAGCTCGAGACTGGTCGACGAGCAGTACTTC; CDR3aa: CASSSRLVDEQYF; d_gene: NA; abundance: NA; j_gene: TRBJ2-7; v_gene: TRBV5-4
CDR3nt: TGTGCCAGCAGCCCCCAGCCCACAAGGGGGGATACGCAGTATTTT; CDR3aa: CASSPQPTRGDTQYF; d_gene: NA; abundance: NA; j_gene: TRBJ2-3; v_gene: TRBV3-1/TRBV3-2
CDR3nt: TGTGCCAGCAGTTTACGGGGGGCGAACTACGAGCAGTACTTC; CDR3aa: CASSLRGANYEQYF; d_gene: NA; abundance: NA; j_gene: TRBJ2-7; v_gene: TRBV6-2/TRBV6-3
CDR3nt: TGCGCCAGCAGCAGAGATGGGAGGAGCGGCACAGATACGCAGTATTTT; CDR3aa: CASSRDGRSGTDTQYF; d_gene: NA; abundance: NA; j_gene: TRBJ2-3; v_gene: TRBV5-1
CDR3nt: TGTGCCAGCAGTTTATCACCGGGGATCGACTATGGCTACACCTTC; CDR3aa: CASSLSPGIDYGYTF; d_gene: NA; abundance: NA; j_gene: TRBJ1-2; v_gene: TRBV27
CDR3nt: TGTGCCAGTATGGCTAGCGGGGGTTACAATGAGCAGTTCTTC; CDR3aa: CASMASGGYNEQFF; d_gene: TRBD2; abundance: NA; j_gene: TRBJ2-1; v_gene: TRBV19
CDR3nt: TGTGCCAGCAGCGCAGGGACAGGGGGCACTGAAGCTTTCTTT; CDR3aa: CASSAGTGGTEAFF; d_gene: TRBD1; abundance: NA; j_gene: TRBJ1-1; v_gene: TRBV7-6
CDR3nt: TGTGCCAGTAGTATAACAAACCACGGACAGGGCGTCGGGACCCAGTACTTC; CDR3aa: CASSITNHGQGVGTQYF; d_gene: TRBD1; abundance: NA; j_gene: TRBJ2-5; v_gene: TRBV19
CDR3nt: TGCAGCGTGAGGAGGCATGACGAGCAGTACTTC; CDR3aa: CSVRRHDEQYF; d_gene: NA; abundance: NA; j_gene: TRBJ2-7; v_gene: TRBV29-1
CDR3nt: TGCGCCAGCAGCTTGGGGACTAGCGACAACAATGAGCAGTTCTTC; CDR3aa: CASSLGTSDNNEQFF; d_gene: TRBD2; abundance: NA; j_gene: TRBJ2-1; v_gene: TRBV5-1
CDR3nt: TGCAGTGCTAGTGGTTATAGCACAGATACGCAGTATTTT; CDR3aa: CSASGYSTDTQYF; d_gene: NA; abundance: few; j_gene: TRBJ2-3; v_gene: TRBV20-1
CDR3nt: TGCAGCGTTGATACTAGCGGGGGGGCCAATGAGCAGTTCTTC; CDR3aa: CSVDTSGGANEQFF; d_gene: TRBD2; abundance: NA; j_gene: TRBJ2-1; v_gene: TRBV29-1
CDR3nt: TGCGCCAGCAGCTTTTGGACAGCCTCCTACGAGCAGTACTTC; CDR3aa: CASSFWTASYEQYF; d_gene: NA; abundance: NA; j_gene: TRBJ2-7; v_gene: TRBV5-1
CDR3nt: TGCGCCAGCAGCTCGGGACTCCGGGCGGACGAGCAGTACTTC; CDR3aa: CASSSGLRADEQYF; d_gene: NA; abundance: NA; j_gene: TRBJ2-7; v_gene: TRBV5-1
CDR3nt: TGTGCCAGCAGCACTTTGGACAGGCAGTATAATGAAAAACTGTTTTTT; CDR3aa: CASSTLDRQYNEKLFF; d_gene: TRBD1; abundance: NA; j_gene: TRBJ1-4; v_gene: TRBV5-8
CDR3nt: TGTGCCAGCAGCTTAGGGACAGGGGAGACCCAGTACTTC; CDR3aa: CASSLGTGETQYF; d_gene: TRBD1; abundance: NA; j_gene: TRBJ2-5; v_gene: TRBV7-9
CDR3nt: TGTGCCACCAGCTCACAGGGGGCCGCCAATGAGCAGTTCTTC; CDR3aa: CATSSQGAANEQFF; d_gene: TRBD1; abundance: NA; j_gene: TRBJ2-1; v_gene: TRBV15
CDR3nt: TGTGCCAGCAGCTCGGGACACCAGCGTTACGAGCAGTACTTC; CDR3aa: CASSSGHQRYEQYF; d_gene: NA; abundance: NA; j_gene: TRBJ2-7; v_gene: TRBV7-2
CDR3nt: TGCGCCAGCAGCACCGGTCGCGGGGGAGGTATCTCAGATACGCAGTATTTT; CDR3aa: CASSTGRGGGISDTQYF; d_gene: TRBD2; abundance: NA; j_gene: TRBJ2-3; v_gene: TRBV5-1
CDR3nt: TGTGCCAGCAGCTTAGGGACTAGCGGCAAGAATGAGCAGTTCTTC; CDR3aa: CASSLGTSGKNEQFF; d_gene: TRBD2; abundance: NA; j_gene: TRBJ2-1; v_gene: TRBV7-9
CDR3nt: TGTGCCAGCAGCCAAGTACAAGAGACCCAGTACTTC; CDR3aa: CASSQVQETQYF; d_gene: NA; abundance: once; j_gene: TRBJ2-5; v_gene: TRBV3-1/TRBV3-2
CDR3nt: TGTGCCAGTAGTATTTCTATTAACACTGAAGCTTTCTTT; CDR3aa: CASSISINTEAFF; d_gene: NA; abundance: NA; j_gene: TRBJ1-1; v_gene: TRBV19
CDR3nt: TGCGCCAGCAGCCCCGGGACAGGGGGCGTTACCGGGGAGCTGTTTTTT; CDR3aa: CASSPGTGGVTGELFF; d_gene: TRBD1; abundance: NA; j_gene: TRBJ2-2; v_gene: TRBV4-1
CDR3nt: TGTGCCAGCAAATTAGCGGGACCGACAGATACGCAGTATTTT; CDR3aa: CASKLAGPTDTQYF; d_gene: TRBD2; abundance: NA; j_gene: TRBJ2-3; v_gene: TRBV27
CDR3nt: TGTGCCAGCAGTTTCAGGGACGAGCAGTACTTC; CDR3aa: CASSFRDEQYF; d_gene: NA; abundance: NA; j_gene: TRBJ2-7; v_gene: TRBV7-2
CDR3nt: TGTGCCAGCAGCTTGGAGGAATTGGGGGGGGGTCAGCCCCAGCATTTT; CDR3aa: CASSLEELGGGQPQHF; d_gene: NA; abundance: once; j_gene: TRBJ1-5; v_gene: TRBV5-8
CDR3nt: TGTGCCAGCAGTGCGGACAGGGGTCTCGCCTATGGCTACACCTTC; CDR3aa: CASSADRGLAYGYTF; d_gene: TRBD1; abundance: few; j_gene: TRBJ1-2; v_gene: TRBV2
CDR3nt: TGCGCCAGCGGGACAGGGAAACCCACAGATACGCAGTATTTT; CDR3aa: CASGTGKPTDTQYF; d_gene: TRBD1; abundance: NA; j_gene: TRBJ2-3; v_gene: TRBV5-1
CDR3nt: TGCGCCAGCAGCTTTGGAGGGACGAGCAATCAGCCCCAGCATTTT; CDR3aa: CASSFGGTSNQPQHF; d_gene: NA; abundance: once; j_gene: TRBJ1-5; v_gene: TRBV5-1
CDR3nt: TGTGCCAGCGGGACAGGGGGCTTCGACAATCGTTATGGCTACACCTTC; CDR3aa: CASGTGGFDNRYGYTF; d_gene: TRBD1; abundance: once; j_gene: TRBJ1-2; v_gene: TRBV5-6
CDR3nt: TGTGCCAGCAGCCCCCTAATAACTAGCGGGAGCTCCTACGAGCAGTACTTC; CDR3aa: CASSPLITSGSSYEQYF; d_gene: TRBD2; abundance: NA; j_gene: TRBJ2-7; v_gene: TRBV14
CDR3nt: TGTGCCATCAGTGGGGCTAGGGGGGGAAATGAGCAGTTCTTC; CDR3aa: CAISGARGGNEQFF; d_gene: NA; abundance: NA; j_gene: TRBJ2-1; v_gene: TRBV10-3
CDR3nt: TGTGCCAGCAGCAGGGGACTAGCGGGGGGTTACAATGAGCAGTTCTTC; CDR3aa: CASSRGLAGGYNEQFF; d_gene: TRBD2; abundance: NA; j_gene: TRBJ2-1; v_gene: TRBV5-5
CDR3nt: TGTGCCAGCTCCCCGACAGGGTCCGGGGGGGGCAATCAGCCCCAGCATTTT; CDR3aa: CASSPTGSGGGNQPQHF; d_gene: TRBD1; abundance: NA; j_gene: TRBJ1-5; v_gene: TRBV18
CDR3nt: TGTGCCAGTAGCCCGAGCCCGGACATTCCGGGTGGCTACACCTTC; CDR3aa: CASSPSPDIPGGYTF; d_gene: NA; abundance: NA; j_gene: TRBJ1-2; v_gene: TRBV19
CDR3nt: TGTGCCAGCAGGACAGGACAGGGAGCTTTCTTT; CDR3aa: CASRTGQGAFF; d_gene: TRBD1; abundance: NA; j_gene: TRBJ1-1; v_gene: TRBV25-1
CDR3nt: TGTGCCAGCAGTGGACAGCCTAACACTGAAGCTTTCTTT; CDR3aa: CASSGQPNTEAFF; d_gene: NA; abundance: NA; j_gene: TRBJ1-1; v_gene: TRBV6-4
CDR3nt: TGTGCCAGAAGCTTAAACGGGACTAGCAATGAGCAGTTCTTC; CDR3aa: CARSLNGTSNEQFF; d_gene: TRBD2; abundance: few; j_gene: TRBJ2-1; v_gene: TRBV5-3
CDR3nt: TGTGCCAGCAGCCAAACTTTGTCACAGAAATACAATGAGCAGTTCTTC; CDR3aa: CASSQTLSQKYNEQFF; d_gene: NA; abundance: NA; j_gene: TRBJ2-1; v_gene: TRBV3-1/TRBV3-2
CDR3nt: TGTGCCAGCAGTTCACGGGGGAACCGACGGGAGCTGTTTTTT; CDR3aa: CASSSRGNRRELFF; d_gene: NA; abundance: NA; j_gene: TRBJ2-2; v_gene: TRBV27
CDR3nt: TGCAGTGCTAGTTCTAGCGGGGCGGGAGATACGCAGTATTTT; CDR3aa: CSASSSGAGDTQYF; d_gene: TRBD2; abundance: NA; j_gene: TRBJ2-3; v_gene: TRBV20-1
CDR3nt: TGTGCCAGCTCACCTCTGGGACTAGCGGGAGCGGGTACGCAGTATTTT; CDR3aa: CASSPLGLAGAGTQYF; d_gene: TRBD2; abundance: NA; j_gene: TRBJ2-3; v_gene: TRBV18
CDR3nt: TGTGCCAGCAGTTACCCCAGGGGGCCTGACACCGGGGAGCTGTTTTTT; CDR3aa: CASSYPRGPDTGELFF; d_gene: TRBD1; abundance: NA; j_gene: TRBJ2-2; v_gene: TRBV6-2/TRBV6-3
CDR3nt: TGCGCCAGCAGCCAAGATCACAGGGGCCGGGGTGAAAAACTGTTTTTT; CDR3aa: CASSQDHRGRGEKLFF; d_gene: TRBD1; abundance: NA; j_gene: TRBJ1-4; v_gene: TRBV4-1
CDR3nt: TGTGCCAGCAGTTATCGTTACGGCGGCTCCTACGAGCAGTACTTC; CDR3aa: CASSYRYGGSYEQYF; d_gene: NA; abundance: few; j_gene: TRBJ2-7; v_gene: TRBV6-5
CDR3nt: TGCGCCAGCAGCCCAGGGACAGAACAGCCCCAGCATTTT; CDR3aa: CASSPGTEQPQHF; d_gene: TRBD1; abundance: NA; j_gene: TRBJ1-5; v_gene: TRBV5-1
CDR3nt: TGTGCCACCAGCAGAGAGGGACAGGATCTGCGCGGCTACACCTTC; CDR3aa: CATSREGQDLRGYTF; d_gene: TRBD1; abundance: NA; j_gene: TRBJ1-2; v_gene: TRBV15
CDR3nt: TGTGCCACCAGCAGAGAGGTGGGGGGGGATCGCAATGAGCAGTTCTTC; CDR3aa: CATSREVGGDRNEQFF; d_gene: TRBD2; abundance: NA; j_gene: TRBJ2-1; v_gene: TRBV15
CDR3nt: TGTGCCACCAGTGATGGAGGGAGTACTGAAGCTTTCTTT; CDR3aa: CATSDGGSTEAFF; d_gene: NA; abundance: once; j_gene: TRBJ1-1; v_gene: TRBV24-1
CDR3nt: TGTGCCAGCAGCTTGGGGGACAGGGCCAAGTTCTTC; CDR3aa: CASSLGDRAKFF; d_gene: TRBD1; abundance: NA; j_gene: TRBJ2-1; v_gene: TRBV5-8
CDR3nt: TGTGCCAGCAGCGCGGGGGGGGAAGAGACCCAGTACTTC; CDR3aa: CASSAGGEETQYF; d_gene: TRBD2; abundance: NA; j_gene: TRBJ2-5; v_gene: TRBV25-1
CDR3nt: TGTGCCAGCAAAAAGGGGGACGGACTAGCGGTACACGAGCAGTACTTC; CDR3aa: CASKKGDGLAVHEQYF; d_gene: TRBD2; abundance: NA; j_gene: TRBJ2-7; v_gene: TRBV6-6
CDR3nt: TGTGCCAGCAGCGTAGCTACTGAGGGAGGGCAAGAGACCCAGTACTTC; CDR3aa: CASSVATEGGQETQYF; d_gene: TRBD2; abundance: NA; j_gene: TRBJ2-5; v_gene: TRBV9